This T cell receptor beta chain was profiled in a study of human T cells and chemical hapten exposure. About the research overall: Weekly scalp doses of diphenylcyclopropenone were given to patients during the approximately 25-week study.

This sample's time point: patch test 2, 6 weeks after DPC sensitization. Treatment indicated: therapeutic diphenylcyclopropenone sensitization with weekly scalp DPC. CDR1 and CDR2 from the germline V gene are ENHRY and SYGVKD. The CDR3 extends over 15 amino acids. V shed 0 bases and J shed 1 base, with 9 bases lying between them. This clonotype turned up a few times. The library labeled individual cDNA molecules by adding unique molecular identifiers to them. In the study's own analysis: There were a median of approximately 88,000 TCRs per sample, with a range from about 23,224 to 690,600. Via MiXCR, TCRdb re-called the RACE reads, giving one row per CDR3 protein. None of the V and J calls come from the authors' own analysis; TCRdb made them. This table has a few hundred thousand distinct CDR3 sequences, 6% to 7% appearing once.

The origin of this receptor is a woman aged 18-29 years with alopecia areata. Some clones in this sample may be carry-over from other donors' samples. The V gene is TRBV10-3, the J gene TRBJ2-5; a weak D match, TRBD1 (6 bases). Sequenced material: whole blood, taken in connection with sensitization to the hapten diphenylcyclopropenone (DPC). In nucleotides, the CDR3 is TGTGCCATCAGTGAGTCCTTAGGGGGCCAAGAGACCCAGTACTTC. It is translated as CAISESLGGQETQYF.